The 23 T cell receptor beta chains below were found in one sample sequenced in a study of blood T cell repertoires in COVID-19. Clones were sequenced by immunoSEQ multiplex PCR, and TCRdb holds only the in-frame ones, with some missing. The sample shows hundreds of thousands of clones, around 89% of them seen only once. The sequencing input was PBMCs or T cells enriched from blood (not recorded which). All receptors derive from a man aged 25 to 40 who had recovered from COVID-19.

The CDR3 spells CATTSPGGLRVEQFF. The CDR3 region has the DNA TGTGCCACCACCTCCCCGGGAGGGCTAAGAGTTGAGCAGTTCTTC. This rearrangement joins TRBV15 to TRBJ2-1; 8 bases agree with TRBD2. Germline CDR1 LNHNV, CDR2 YYDKDF (reference sequence). There are 15 residues in the CDR3. Trimming removed 7 bases from V and 9 bases from J; junction bases left unmatched: 14.

This clone was found once. This sequence joins TRBV10-3 and TRBJ2-1, with 9 bases that match TRBD2. In germline, CDR1 is ENHRY, CDR2 SYGVKD. Trimming at V came to 5 bases and at J to 9 bases, leaving 11 bases not matched to a gene. CDR3 length equals 15 residues. CDR3 sequence (DNA): TGTGCCATCAGTACTAGACTAGCGGAGAACTCTGAGCAGTTCTTC. The encoded protein is CAISTRLAENSEQFF.

J is TRBJ2-7 and V is TRBV18; 7 bases match TRBD1. Germline assignment: CDR1 KGHSH and CDR2 LQKENI. The ends lost 3 bases at V and 9 bases at J; junction bases unmatched: 8. This CDR3 has 13 amino acids. CDR3 nucleotides: TGTGCCAGCTCACCTCCGACAGGGTGGCCGCAGTACTTC. Translating it yields CASSPPTGWPQYF.

J is TRBJ2-1 and V is TRBV6-2 or TRBV6-3; 13 nucleotides agree with TRBD2. The CDR3 loop spans 15 amino acids. Losses at the gene ends were 4 bases for V and 12 bases for J; bases not matched to a gene: 9. The germline CDR1 and CDR2 sequences are MNHEY and SVGEGT. CDR3 nucleotides: TGTGCCAGCAGTTCACTGGGACTAGCGGGATGGGGGCAGTTCTTC. Translated, it gives CASSSLGLAGWGQFF.

This chain links TRBV4-1 with TRBJ2-2; 11 bases agree with TRBD2. Germline loops: CDR1 MGHRA, CDR2 YSYEKL. The CDR3 covers 19 residues. The J segment lost 5 bases and the V segment lost 4 bases, leaving 15 bases of the junction unmatched. CDR3 sequence: CASSPGLAATRRRTGELFF. For the CDR3, the DNA is TGCGCCAGCAGCCCGGGACTAGCGGCCACCCGGAGGAGAACCGGGGAGCTGTTTTTT.

CDR3 protein: CASSLFQGAGDTQYF. The CDR3 DNA sequence: TGTGCCAGCAGTTTATTTCAGGGGGCTGGAGATACGCAGTATTTT. This chain joins TRBV28 and TRBJ2-3; 8 bases are a match to TRBD1. J was trimmed by 5 bases and V by 1 base; bases with no gene match: 5. Per the germline V gene, CDR1 is MDHEN and CDR2 is SYDVKM. This CDR3 comprises 15 residues.

The CDR3 loop is CASSATSGRATDTQYF. The CDR3 nucleotides are TGTGCCAGCTCAGCTACTAGCGGGAGGGCGACAGATACGCAGTATTTT. This sequence joins TRBV18 and TRBJ2-3, with TRBD2 identical over 13 bases. After removal of 5 bases from V and 3 bases from J, the junction contained 5 bases not matched to a gene. This CDR3 has 16 residues. Germline lookup yields CDR1 KGHSH and CDR2 LQKENI.

The chain links TRBV4-1 to TRBJ2-2; 8 bases align to TRBD2. Germline V gene lookup returns CDR1 MGHRA and CDR2 YSYEKL. J gave up 4 bases and V 4 bases, and 11 bases lay outside the gene matches. The CDR3 length is 17 residues. In DNA form, the CDR3 reads TGCGCCAGCAGCCCATTTTTAGCGGGATCGGTCACCGGGGAGCTGTTTTTT. This gives the protein CASSPFLAGSVTGELFF.

The chain links TRBV19 to TRBJ2-1, with 10 bases fitting TRBD2. The CDR3 runs to 16 residues. The trim removed 10 bases at V and 0 bases at J, leaving 9 bases unmatched. Germline lookup yields CDR1 LNHDA and CDR2 SQIVND (reference sequence). The DNA for the CDR3 is TGTGCCACGGGACTAGCGCCCAGTAGCTCCTACAATGAGCAGTTCTTC. Translated, it gives CATGLAPSSSYNEQFF. The whole variable domain, filled in from reference TRBV19 and TRBJ2-1, reads DGGITQSPKYLFRKEGQNVTLSCEQNLNHDAMYWYRQDPGQGLRLIYYSQIVNDFQKGDIAEGYSVSREKKESFPLTVTSAQKNPTAFYLCATGLAPSSSYNEQFFGPGTRLTVL.

The chain uses TRBV30 and TRBJ2-3; 7 bases line up with TRBD2. The trim removed 1 base at V and 0 bases at J, leaving 4 bases unmatched. Per germline, CDR1 GTSNPN and CDR2 SVGIG (reference sequence). The CDR3 has 15 residues. The CDR3 coding sequence is TGTGCCTGGAGTGGAACGGGAGGCAGCACAGATACGCAGTATTTT. Its translation: CAWSGTGGSTDTQYF.

This chain uses TRBV9 with TRBJ2-3, with unresolved D. V lost 6 bases and J lost 1, with 12 bases in between. The CDR3 runs to 14 residues. Germline V gene lookup returns CDR1 SGDLS and CDR2 YYNGEE. The CDR3 nucleotides read TGTGCCAGCACCGACTCGAGTGGCACAGATACGCAGTATTTT. Its protein is CASTDSSGTDTQYF.

The V call is TRBV21-1, the J call TRBJ2-1; the listed D gene, TRBD1, was not tested against the DNA. TRBV21-1 is described as a pseudogene. The CDR3 sequence is 16 residues long. The CDR3 spells CASSKGLQESWNEQFF. The CDR3 region has the DNA TGTGCCAGCAGCAAAGGGTTACAGGAATCGTGGAATGAGCAGTTCTTC.

This rearrangement joins TRBV28 to TRBJ2-2, with TRBD1 identical over 9 bases. CDR1 is MDHEN, CDR2 SYDVKM, per germline. V lost 5 bases and J lost 0; bases outside the gene matches: 4. The CDR3 is 16 residues long. The CDR3 is CASSPRQGANTGELFF. The CDR3 DNA is TGTGCCAGCAGTCCCCGACAGGGGGCGAACACCGGGGAGCTGTTTTTT.

This rearrangement joins TRBV18 to TRBJ1-5; 9 bases match TRBD1. Germline CDR1 is KGHSH and CDR2 is LQKENI. V was clipped by 4 bases and J by 3 bases; unmatched bases: 4. The CDR3 is made up of 15 amino acids. CDR3 nucleotide sequence: TGTGCCAGCTCACTAAGACAGGGGGACAATCAGCCCCAGCATTTT. Protein sequence: CASSLRQGDNQPQHF.

This clone was counted a single time. The chain carries TRBV9 and TRBJ1-2; D is unclear. CDR3 length equals 11 residues. Germline values: CDR1 SGDLS, CDR2 YYNGEE. Between the trimmed V and J ends, which lost 4 bases and 4 bases, there was a span of 5 bases. The CDR3 sequence is CASSSGYGYTF. CDR3 bases: TGTGCCAGCAGCTCAGGCTATGGCTACACCTTC. Using reference TRBV9 and TRBJ1-2 for the parts outside the CDR3, the full variable domain is DSGVTQTPKHLITATGQRVTLRCSPRSGDLSVYWYQQSLDQGLQFLIQYYNGEERAKGNILERFSAQQFPDLHSELNLSSLELGDSALYFCASSSGYGYTFGSGTRLTVV.

The chain combines TRBV5-1 with TRBJ2-3; 11 nucleotides agree with TRBD2. The CDR3 totals 17 residues. Germline CDR1 reads SGHRS; CDR2 reads YFSETQ. With 4 bases clipped from V and 2 bases from J, the junction kept 9 bases outside the gene matches. The chain's CDR3 is CASSPKWTSGPTDTQYF. In DNA, the CDR3 is TGCGCCAGCAGCCCAAAGTGGACTAGCGGGCCCACAGATACGCAGTATTTT.

The J gene is TRBJ1-6, the V gene TRBV11-2; D not certain. The CDR3 has 16 residues. Trimming shortened V by 5 bases and J by 0 bases, and 11 bases separated the two germline ends. The V gene's germline CDR1 is SGHAT and CDR2 FQNNGV. The CDR3 here is CASSLLEPSYNSPLHF. CDR3 sequence (DNA): TGTGCCAGCAGCCTCCTCGAGCCCTCCTATAATTCACCCCTCCACTTT.

This clone showed up just once. V usage is TRBV19 and J usage is TRBJ1-1; D call uncertain. Trimming took off 6 bases at V and 7 bases at J, with 12 bases between the two ends. CDR1 is LNHDA, CDR2 SQIVND, per germline (reference sequence). CDR3 size: 12 residues. This CDR3 reads CASSRRPDEAFF. DNA for the CDR3: TGTGCCAGTAGCCGGCGGCCAGATGAAGCTTTCTTT.

The rearrangement joins TRBV24-1 to TRBJ1-3; perhaps TRBD1 as D (6 bases). Germline V gene sequence: CDR1 KGHDR, CDR2 SFDVKD. The CDR3 sequence is 16 residues long. V gave up 3 bases and J gave up 3 bases, with 14 bases separating them. The CDR3: CATSDPRDKLGNTIYF. The CDR3 DNA follows: TGTGCCACCAGTGATCCCCGGGACAAACTTGGAAACACCATATATTTT.

The sample holds a few counts of this clone. The chain links TRBV23-1 to TRBJ2-7, with unresolved D. TRBV23-1 carries the ORF label, with uncertain function. CDR3 length: 11 residues. Trimming pared 4 bases from V and 4 bases from J, leaving 5 bases between. CDR3 sequence: CASSPPYEQYF. In DNA, the CDR3 is TGCGCCAGCAGTCCCCCTTACGAGCAGTACTTC.

This rearrangement joins TRBV19 to TRBJ2-3; D may be TRBD2 (5 bases). V was pared by 5 bases and J by 0 bases, with 15 bases between. The CDR3 totals 16 residues. Germline V lookup: CDR1 LNHDA, CDR2 SQIVND (reference sequence). CDR3 protein: CASSYLARLSTDTQYF. The CDR3 nucleotides are TGTGCCAGTAGTTATCTAGCCCGACTCAGCACAGATACGCAGTATTTT.

J is TRBJ1-5 and V is TRBV11-2; maybe TRBD1 (6 bases). The V gene's germline CDR1 is SGHAT and CDR2 FQNNGV. The V end was cut by 3 bases, the J end by 1 base, with 10 bases between. This CDR3 comprises 15 residues. CDR3 sequence reads: CASSFGTGSNQPQHF. CDR3 DNA: TGTGCCAGCAGCTTCGGAACAGGGAGCAATCAGCCCCAGCATTTT. Drawing the rest from reference TRBV11-2 and TRBJ1-5, the complete variable domain is EAGVAQSPRYKIIEKRQSVAFWCNPISGHATLYWYQQILGQGPKLLIQFQNNGVVDDSQLPKDRFSAERLKGVDSTLKIQPAKLEDSAVYLCASSFGTGSNQPQHFGDGTRLSIL.

J is TRBJ2-3 and V is TRBV10-3, with 7 bases matching TRBD2. Trimming at V came to 10 bases and at J to 2 bases, leaving 12 bases not matched to a gene. This CDR3 contains 15 residues. The germline V gene encodes CDR1 ENHRY and CDR2 SYGVKD. The CDR3: CATHKIAGATDTQYF. The CDR3 DNA reads as TGTGCCACGCATAAAATAGCGGGCGCCACAGATACGCAGTATTTT.